A single sample is the source of the 29 T cell receptor beta chains below, sequenced in a study of T cell repertoires in cytomegalovirus infection. MiXCR, applied by TCRdb to the reads, yields one record per CDR3 protein. The sample lists around 130,000 distinct CDR3 sequences, almost 9% occurring once. The sample taken for sequencing was PBMCs. The receptor source for this set is a human donor in good health (CMV status not recorded). Some clones in this sample may be carry-over from other donors' samples.

There are many counts of this clonotype. V gene TRBV28 combines with J gene TRBJ1-2; D gene ambiguous. Trimming cost V 2 bases and J 2 bases, with 6 bases left between them. The CDR3 has 13 amino acids. Per germline, CDR1 MDHEN and CDR2 SYDVKM. DNA for the CDR3: TGTGCCAGCAGTTTAGCCCGAAACTATGGCTACACCTTC. This sequence encodes CASSLARNYGYTF.

This clonotype appeared many times. The V gene is TRBV28, the J gene TRBJ2-1; 15 nucleotides align to TRBD2. This CDR3 has 20 amino acids. Trimming removed 7 bases from V and 3 bases from J; junction bases left unmatched: 16. Germline CDR1 reads MDHEN; CDR2 reads SYDVKM. The CDR3 here is CASTPLFGTSGGPLYNEQFF. Here the CDR3 DNA reads TGTGCCAGCACCCCTCTCTTTGGGACTAGCGGGGGGCCCCTCTACAATGAGCAGTTCTTC.

In this sample, this clonotype turned up a few times. V gene TRBV14 combines with J gene TRBJ1-1, with 7 bases matching TRBD1. J was trimmed by 11 bases and V by 4 bases; bases with no gene match: 13. Germline values: CDR1 SGHDN, CDR2 FVKESK. The CDR3 spans 14 residues. CDR3 loop: CASSPREITGEAFF. The CDR3 DNA reads TGTGCCAGCAGCCCAAGAGAGATAACAGGGGAGGCTTTCTTT.

The CDR3 DNA follows: TGTGCCAGCAGAGGGCACCCAGGGGGCGGCGGCACTGAAGCTTTCTTT. The encoded protein is CASRGHPGGGGTEAFF. The chain recombines TRBV12-3 or TRBV12-4 with TRBJ1-1, with 8 bases matching TRBD1. CDR3 size: 16 residues. The V segment lost 6 bases and the J segment 4 bases; nucleotides outside the gene matches: 13.

This clonotype was counted ten times or more. This chain links TRBV12-3 or TRBV12-4 with TRBJ1-2; the D is unclear. Trimming stripped 7 bases from V and 7 bases from J, with 19 bases between. The CDR3 runs 14 residues. The CDR3 reads CASKYTPDTAGYTF. CDR3 sequence (DNA): TGTGCCAGCAAGTATACACCGGATACGGCTGGCTACACCTTC.

This clonotype was detected ten times or more. This sequence joins TRBV5-1 and TRBJ2-7; D remains ambiguous. The germline gives CDR1 SGHRS, CDR2 YFSETQ. Trimming pared 4 bases from V and 0 bases from J, leaving 11 bases between. This CDR3 has 14 amino acids. The CDR3 DNA reads TGCGCCAGCAGCCTCTTGGGCCACTCCTACGAGCAGTACTTC. Amino acids: CASSLLGHSYEQYF.

A word on this clonotype: A read error may explain this, as a much larger clone is one base away. J is TRBJ1-5 and V is TRBV2; a weak D match, TRBD1 (6 bases). The V gene's germline CDR1 is SNHLY and CDR2 FYNNEI. V was clipped by 8 bases and J by 3 bases, with 11 bases between them. This CDR3 has 13 residues. DNA of the CDR3: TGTGCCAGCCACAGGGTTGACAATCAGCCCCAGCATTTT. Its protein product is CASHRVDNQPQHF.

The chain has TRBV10-3 and TRBJ1-1; no clear D gene. CDR1 ENHRY and CDR2 SYGVKD come from the germline V gene. Trimming shortened V by 7 bases and J by 0 bases, and 9 bases separated the two germline ends. This CDR3 region has 13 residues. The CDR3 region is CAINEGMNTEAFF. In nucleotides, the CDR3 is TGTGCCATCAACGAGGGCATGAACACTGAAGCTTTCTTT.

This clonotype was seen repeatedly, ten times or more. The chain joins TRBV19 to TRBJ1-1; TRBD1 might be the D (5 bases). Germline V gene sequence: CDR1 LNHDA, CDR2 SQIVND (reference sequence). V dropped 5 bases and J dropped 4 bases, with 11 bases sitting between them. The CDR3 is made up of 13 amino acids. In nucleotides, the CDR3 is TGTGCCAGTAGTCCCCGGACACTCACTGAAGCTTTCTTT. The encoded protein is CASSPRTLTEAFF.

There are a few counts of this clonotype. V and J are TRBV11-2 and TRBJ1-6; D is undetermined. Trimming took 1 base from V and 5 from J, leaving 9 bases between them. CDR3 length equals 15 residues. Germline lookup yields CDR1 SGHAT and CDR2 FQNNGV. The CDR3 sequence: CASSLGRRDNSPLHF. DNA for the CDR3: TGTGCCAGCAGCTTAGGTAGAAGAGATAATTCACCCCTCCACTTT. Complete variable domain (other parts from reference TRBV11-2 and TRBJ1-6): EAGVAQSPRYKIIEKRQSVAFWCNPISGHATLYWYQQILGQGPKLLIQFQNNGVVDDSQLPKDRFSAERLKGVDSTLKIQPAKLEDSAVYLCASSLGRRDNSPLHFGNGTRLTVT.

The sample holds many counts of this clonotype. This chain links TRBV11-3 with TRBJ2-6, with 8 bases aligning to TRBD1. Germline values: CDR1 SGHNT, CDR2 YENEEA. CDR3 length: 17 amino acids. V shed 5 bases and J 0 bases; nucleotides not matched to a gene: 6. CDR3 sequence: CASSPGQASSGANVLTF. CDR3 in DNA: TGTGCCAGCAGCCCGGGACAGGCTAGCTCTGGGGCCAACGTCCTGACTTTC.

The rearrangement links TRBV10-3 to TRBJ2-5; D remains ambiguous. CDR1 and CDR2 from the germline V gene are ENHRY and SYGVKD. This CDR3 comprises 13 residues. V was pared by 6 bases and J by 5 bases, with 13 bases between. The CDR3 reads CAIRETGVETQYF. CDR3 nucleotides: TGTGCCATCAGGGAGACGGGCGTGGAGACCCAGTACTTC.

This clonotype was found many times. The gene calls are TRBV20-1 and TRBJ2-3; 8 positions match TRBD2. CDR1 and CDR2 (germline): DFQATT, SNEGSKA (reference sequence). With V trimmed by 2 bases and J by 1 base, 5 bases remained unmatched. There are 15 residues in the CDR3. CDR3 sequence (DNA): TGCAGTGCTAGACGCGCGGGGGGACGCACAGATACGCAGTATTTT. It is translated as CSARRAGGRTDTQYF.

This clonotype has more than one count but fewer than ten. This chain connects TRBV29-1 to TRBJ2-1; D may match TRBD1 or TRBD2 (6 bases each). V was shortened by 6 bases and J by 4 bases, with 13 bases between the two germline ends. The germline gives CDR1 SQVTM, CDR2 ANQGSEA. The CDR3 length is 13 residues. The DNA of the CDR3 is TGCAGCGTGCGGGACACAAGTTACAATGAGCAGTTCTTC. This encodes CSVRDTSYNEQFF.

This clonotype has at least ten counts. The V gene is TRBV7-6, the J gene TRBJ2-1, with 12 bases fitting TRBD2. The CDR3 runs 14 residues. Germline V lookup: CDR1 SGHVS, CDR2 FNYEAQ. The V gene end was trimmed by 6 bases and the J gene end by 8 bases; junction bases not matched to a gene: 5. CDR3: CASSSSGGADEQFF. The CDR3 DNA reads as TGTGCCAGCAGTTCTAGCGGGGGGGCGGATGAGCAGTTCTTC.

This chain uses TRBV6-4 with TRBJ1-2; D uncertain. Germline-derived CDR1 and CDR2 are MRHNA and SNTAGT. The CDR3 length is 13 residues. V lost 3 bases to trimming and J lost 8 bases, with 13 bases between them. CDR3 sequence: CASSDAVGTGYTF. The CDR3 nucleotides are TGTGCCAGCAGTGATGCGGTGGGTACCGGCTACACCTTC.

This clonotype came up many times. The chain couples TRBV29-1 to TRBJ2-3, with a possible D match to TRBD2 (6 bases). The CDR3 runs to 12 residues. Between the trimmed V and J ends, which lost 1 base and 7 bases, there was a span of 9 bases. The germline gives CDR1 SQVTM, CDR2 ANQGSEA. CDR3 DNA: TGCAGCGTTGAAGCGACTAGTAATACGCAGTATTTT. This translates into CSVEATSNTQYF.

This sequence joins TRBV24-1 and TRBJ1-1; 10 positions match TRBD1. The CDR3 is 16 amino acids. Germline lookup yields CDR1 KGHDR and CDR2 SFDVKD. With V trimmed by 1 base and J by 5 bases, 6 bases remained unmatched. The CDR3 spells CATSDFIGTGETEAFF. The CDR3 nucleotides are TGTGCCACCAGTGATTTCATCGGGACAGGGGAAACTGAAGCTTTCTTT.

This clonotype was seen a few times. The rearrangement joins TRBV5-6 to TRBJ2-5; D may be TRBD2 (6 bases). Per the germline V gene, CDR1 is SGHDT and CDR2 is YYEEEE. The V end lost 4 bases, the J end lost 5 bases, and 18 bases lay between the germline ends. The CDR3 is 15 residues long. The CDR3 DNA sequence: TGTGCCAGCAGCCCCACCGGACTATCAGGGGAGACCCAGTACTTC. Translating gives CASSPTGLSGETQYF.

This clonotype was seen at least ten times. The chain joins TRBV28 to TRBJ1-5; maybe TRBD1 (6 bases). CDR3 length: 19 amino acids. Germline V lookup: CDR1 MDHEN, CDR2 SYDVKM. V dropped 2 bases and J dropped 4 bases, with 24 bases sitting between them. CDR3 DNA sequence: TGTGCCAGCAGTTTACTGGGGGGGGCAGGAAGTATTCGGAATCAGCCCCAGCATTTT. Its protein product is CASSLLGGAGSIRNQPQHF.

This clonotype was detected a few times. The CDR3 sequence: CASRGTASTGELFF. For the CDR3, the DNA is TGTGCCAGCAGGGGGACGGCTAGCACCGGGGAGCTGTTTTTT. The V call is TRBV2, the J call TRBJ2-2, with D perhaps being TRBD1 or TRBD2 (5 bases each). V lost 6 bases and J lost 4, with 12 bases in between. The CDR3 has 14 amino acids. Germline V CDR1 and CDR2: SNHLY, FYNNEI. The entire variable domain, with the rest obtained from reference TRBV2 and TRBJ2-2, is as follows: EPEVTQTPSHQVTQMGQEVILRCVPISNHLYFYWYRQILGQKVEFLVSFYNNEISEKSEIFDDQFSVERPDGSNFTLKIRSTKLEDSAMYFCASRGTASTGELFFGEGSRLTVL.

This clonotype was counted at least ten times. This chain joins TRBV10-3 and TRBJ2-7; no firm D call. The V and J ends lost 3 bases and 2 bases respectively, with 8 bases between them. This CDR3 spans 13 amino acids. Germline CDR1 ENHRY, CDR2 SYGVKD. As DNA, the CDR3 is TGTGCCATCAGTGACTCGAGCCCCTACGAGCAGTACTTC. Its protein is CAISDSSPYEQYF.

The V and J genes are TRBV2 and TRBJ2-1; D remains ambiguous. The CDR3 consists of 16 residues. Trimming stripped 4 bases from V and 1 base from J, with 14 bases between. Germline CDR1 and CDR2: SNHLY and FYNNEI. The CDR3 nucleotides read TGTGCCAGCAGTGGTTTCGTTAGGTTATCCTACAATGAGCAGTTCTTC. It yields the protein CASSGFVRLSYNEQFF.

The V and J genes are TRBV29-1 and TRBJ1-2, with 8 bases lining up with TRBD1. V trimming: 2 bases; J trimming: 8 bases; junction bases outside the gene matches: 7. The length of the CDR3 is 13 residues. Germline V gene sequence: CDR1 SQVTM, CDR2 ANQGSEA. CDR3 in amino acids: CSVELPDRGGYTF. The CDR3 nucleotides read TGCAGCGTTGAACTACCCGACAGGGGCGGCTACACCTTC.

This clonotype appeared many times. The chain recombines TRBV3-1 with TRBJ1-1, with D unresolved. This CDR3 is built from 17 residues. V was clipped by 3 bases and J by 4 bases, with 21 bases between them. CDR1 and CDR2 from the germline V gene are LGHDT and YNNKEL (reference sequence). The chain's CDR3 is CASSQSFRILKGTEAFF. As DNA, the CDR3 is TGTGCCAGCAGCCAGTCCTTCAGGATTTTAAAGGGCACTGAAGCTTTCTTT.

This clonotype was seen at least ten times. The rearrangement links TRBV7-2 to TRBJ1-1; D is undetermined. Trimming shortened V by 5 bases and J by 0 bases, and 10 bases separated the two germline ends. CDR3 length equals 14 residues. CDR1 SGHTA and CDR2 FQGNSA come from the germline V gene. CDR3 amino acids: CASSPQMMNTEAFF. DNA for the CDR3: TGTGCCAGCAGCCCCCAAATGATGAACACTGAAGCTTTCTTT.

This clonotype was detected a few times. J is TRBJ2-5 and V is TRBV7-9, with D tentatively TRBD2 (5 bases). The germline V gene has CDR1 SEHNR and CDR2 FQNEAQ (reference sequence). V was clipped by 11 bases and J by 4 bases, with 23 bases between them. The CDR3 runs to 15 residues. DNA for the CDR3: TGTGCCTTATTAAATGGACCAGGCAGCGGAGAGACCCAGTACTTC. Its protein product is CALLNGPGSGETQYF.

This clonotype was recorded at least ten times. This sequence joins TRBV4-2 and TRBJ1-1, with 9 nucleotides matching TRBD1. The CDR3 runs to 14 residues. Germline loops: CDR1 LGHNA, CDR2 YNFKEQ. With V trimmed by 4 bases and J by 7 bases, 7 bases remained unmatched. CDR3 loop: CASSRTGADIEAFF. CDR3 sequence (DNA): TGTGCCAGCAGCCGGACAGGGGCTGACATTGAAGCTTTCTTT.

This clonotype was found a few times. The chain joins TRBV5-1 to TRBJ2-2; D unclear. Germline values: CDR1 SGHRS, CDR2 YFSETQ. The CDR3 spans 15 residues. Trimming stripped 1 base from V and 5 bases from J, with 12 bases between. CDR3 sequence (DNA): TGCGCCAGCAGCTTGTTACTTCAGTCGACCGGGGAGCTGTTTTTT. Its protein product is CASSLLLQSTGELFF.